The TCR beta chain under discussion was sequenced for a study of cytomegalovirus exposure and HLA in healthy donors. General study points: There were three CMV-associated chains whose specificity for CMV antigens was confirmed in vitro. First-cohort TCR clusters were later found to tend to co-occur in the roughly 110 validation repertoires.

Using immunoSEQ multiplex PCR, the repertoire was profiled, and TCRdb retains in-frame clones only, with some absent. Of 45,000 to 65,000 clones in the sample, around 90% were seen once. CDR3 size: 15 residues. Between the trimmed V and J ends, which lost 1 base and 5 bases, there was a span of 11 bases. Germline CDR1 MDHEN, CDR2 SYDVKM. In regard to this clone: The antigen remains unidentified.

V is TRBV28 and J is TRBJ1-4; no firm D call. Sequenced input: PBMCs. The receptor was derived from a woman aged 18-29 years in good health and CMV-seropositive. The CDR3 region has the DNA TGTGCCAGCAGTTTATTAGGCAGGCAGAATGAAAAACTGTTTTTT. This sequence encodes CASSLLGRQNEKLFF.